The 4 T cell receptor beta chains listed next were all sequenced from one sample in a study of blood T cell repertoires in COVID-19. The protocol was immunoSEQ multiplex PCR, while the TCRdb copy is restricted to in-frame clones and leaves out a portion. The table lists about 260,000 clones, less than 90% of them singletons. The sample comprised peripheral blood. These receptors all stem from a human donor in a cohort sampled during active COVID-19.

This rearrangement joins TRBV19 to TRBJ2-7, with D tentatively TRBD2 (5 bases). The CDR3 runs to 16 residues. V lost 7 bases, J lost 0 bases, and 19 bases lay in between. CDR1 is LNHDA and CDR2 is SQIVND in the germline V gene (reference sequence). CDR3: CASKPIEAANSYEQYF. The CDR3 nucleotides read TGTGCCAGTAAACCCATAGAAGCGGCCAACTCCTACGAGCAGTACTTC.

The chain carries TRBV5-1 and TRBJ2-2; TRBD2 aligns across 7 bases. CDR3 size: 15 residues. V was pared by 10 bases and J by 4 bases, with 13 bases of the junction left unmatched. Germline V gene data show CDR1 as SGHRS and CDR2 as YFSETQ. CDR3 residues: CASGPSGKSTGELFF. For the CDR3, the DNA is TGCGCCTCCGGGCCCAGCGGGAAGAGCACCGGGGAGCTGTTTTTT.

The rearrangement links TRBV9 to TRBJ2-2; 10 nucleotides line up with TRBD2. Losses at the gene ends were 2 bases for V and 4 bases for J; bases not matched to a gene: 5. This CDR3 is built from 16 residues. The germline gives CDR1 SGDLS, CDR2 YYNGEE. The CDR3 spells CASSVQAGGGTGELFF. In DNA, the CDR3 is TGTGCCAGCAGCGTTCAAGCGGGAGGGGGCACCGGGGAGCTGTTTTTT.

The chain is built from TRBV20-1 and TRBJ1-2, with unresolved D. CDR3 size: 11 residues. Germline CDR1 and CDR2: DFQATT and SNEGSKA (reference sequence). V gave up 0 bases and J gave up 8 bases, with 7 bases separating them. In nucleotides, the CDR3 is TGCAGTGCTAGAGAGGAGATGGGCTACACCTTC. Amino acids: CSAREEMGYTF.